This TCR beta chain was captured in a study of T cell repertoires in cytomegalovirus infection. Study-level information: An indication of both CMV infection and matching HLA type came from public TCR beta signatures. Study results and limitations: Identification of carriers of CMV plus the relevant HLA was achieved through cumulative public TCR beta family frequency. Dominating the ex vivo response were HLA-C-restricted CMV-specific TCR beta clonotypes.

TCRdb processed the reads anew with MiXCR; each CDR3 protein has one entry. The sample lists about 180,000 distinct CDR3 sequences, approximately 14% occurring once. This clonotype was counted a few times. Its antigen is undetermined. Germline V gene data show CDR1 as MDHEN and CDR2 as SYDVKM. The CDR3 has 14 residues. Trimming removed 3 bases from V and 4 bases from J, with 12 bases in between. The J gene is TRBJ2-5, the V gene TRBV28; D may be TRBD2 (5 bases). The clonotype originates from a human donor in good health (CMV status not recorded). Some clones in this sample may be carry-over from other donors' samples. The sample comprised PBMCs. DNA of the CDR3: TGTGCCAGCAGTTTTCATCCGGGGAGAGAGACCCAGTACTTC. It codes for CASSFHPGRETQYF. Combining the CDR3 with reference TRBV28 and TRBJ2-5 gives the whole variable domain DVKVTQSSRYLVKRTGEKVFLECVQDMDHENMFWYRQDPGLGLRLIYFSYDVKMKEKGDIPEGYSVSREKKERFSLILESASTNQTSMYLCASSFHPGRETQYFGPGTRLLVL.